This T cell receptor (beta chain) was sequenced during a study of shared clonotypes between healthy human individuals. Profiling relied on immunoSEQ multiplex PCR, and the TCRdb table lists in-frame clones only, not all of them. The profile shows roughly 640,000 clones, roughly 97% of them singletons. Trimming took off 2 bases at V and 1 base at J, with 9 bases between the two ends. This CDR3 has 14 amino acids. CDR1 is SGHTA, CDR2 FQGNSA, per germline. The sample comprised naive CD4+ T cells sorted from blood. The subset is: CD45RA+ positively selected. The TCR was taken from a woman aged 25-40 years in good health. This rearrangement joins TRBV7-2 to TRBJ2-7; TRBD2 is a possible D gene (5 bases). CDR3 DNA sequence: TGTGCCAGCAGCTTACGGGGTCCTTCCTACGAGCAGTACTTC. As protein: CASSLRGPSYEQYF.